This T cell receptor (beta chain) was captured by sequencing in a study of CD8 T cells in ankylosing spondylitis. This clonotype was recorded many times. Its target is unknown. Each CDR3 protein gets one entry after TCRdb re-called the 5' RACE reads with MiXCR. The sample shows 180,000 or so distinct CDR3 sequences, more than 9% of them seen only once. The germline gives CDR1 LGHNA, CDR2 YSLEER. The CDR3 totals 14 residues. Trimming left V 0 bases short and J 4 bases short, with 9 bases between. Study conclusions and caveats: Relatively rare in peripheral blood, disease-linked clones were also CD8+.

This chain connects TRBV4-3 to TRBJ1-1; D is possibly TRBD1 (5 bases). The sequence was collected from a male donor with ankylosing spondylitis or in good health (not recorded which). Sequenced: blood, either unsorted or a sorted T cell fraction (not recorded which). The CDR3: CASSQDGRGTEAFF. As DNA, the CDR3 is TGCGCCAGCAGCCAAGACGGAAGGGGCACTGAAGCTTTCTTT.